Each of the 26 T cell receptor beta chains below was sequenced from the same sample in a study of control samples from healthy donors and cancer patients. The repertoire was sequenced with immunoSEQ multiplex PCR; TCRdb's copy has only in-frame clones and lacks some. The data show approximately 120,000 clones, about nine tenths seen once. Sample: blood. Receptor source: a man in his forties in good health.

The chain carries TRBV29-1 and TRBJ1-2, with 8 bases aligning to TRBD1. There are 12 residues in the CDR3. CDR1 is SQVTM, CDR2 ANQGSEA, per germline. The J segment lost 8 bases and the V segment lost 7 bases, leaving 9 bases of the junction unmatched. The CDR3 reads CSGLQGAGGYTF. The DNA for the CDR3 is TGCAGCGGTCTTCAGGGGGCTGGGGGCTACACCTTC.

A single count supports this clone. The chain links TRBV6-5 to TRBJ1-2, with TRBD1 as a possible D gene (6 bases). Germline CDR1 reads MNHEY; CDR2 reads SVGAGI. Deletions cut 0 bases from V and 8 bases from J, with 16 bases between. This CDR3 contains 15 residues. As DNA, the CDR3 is TGTGCCAGCAGTTACTCGACCAGGGGTGGTGGGGGCTACACCTTC. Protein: CASSYSTRGGGGYTF.

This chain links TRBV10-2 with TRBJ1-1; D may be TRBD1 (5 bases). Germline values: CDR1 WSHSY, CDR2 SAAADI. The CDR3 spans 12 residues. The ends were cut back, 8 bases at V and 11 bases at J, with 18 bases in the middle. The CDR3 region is CASYAAQGRAFF. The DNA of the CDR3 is TGCGCCAGCTACGCGGCTCAGGGTCGGGCTTTCTTT.

For the CDR3, the DNA is TGTGCCAGCAGCGCCGTCCCCGGGGGGACGAGAAGTACGCAGTATTTT. It specifies CASSAVPGGTRSTQYF. The chain links TRBV9 to TRBJ2-3; TRBD2 aligns across 7 bases. Germline V gene sequence: CDR1 SGDLS, CDR2 YYNGEE. This CDR3 comprises 16 residues. Germline trimming cut 3 bases from V and 8 bases from J; bases unmatched to any gene: 15.

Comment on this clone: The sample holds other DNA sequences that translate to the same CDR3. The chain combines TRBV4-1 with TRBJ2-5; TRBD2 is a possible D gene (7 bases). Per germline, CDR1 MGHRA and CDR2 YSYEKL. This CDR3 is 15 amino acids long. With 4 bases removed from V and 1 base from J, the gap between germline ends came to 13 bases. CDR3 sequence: CASSPRGGPQETQYF. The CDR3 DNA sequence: TGCGCCAGCAGCCCACGCGGGGGCCCCCAAGAGACCCAGTACTTC.

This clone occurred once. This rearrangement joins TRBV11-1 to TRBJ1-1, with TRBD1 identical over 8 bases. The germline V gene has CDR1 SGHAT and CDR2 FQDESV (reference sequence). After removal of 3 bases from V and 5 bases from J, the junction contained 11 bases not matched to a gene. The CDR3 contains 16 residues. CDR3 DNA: TGTGCCAGCAGCTTTGAATTAGGACAGGGTGGTACTGAAGCTTTCTTT. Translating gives CASSFELGQGGTEAFF.

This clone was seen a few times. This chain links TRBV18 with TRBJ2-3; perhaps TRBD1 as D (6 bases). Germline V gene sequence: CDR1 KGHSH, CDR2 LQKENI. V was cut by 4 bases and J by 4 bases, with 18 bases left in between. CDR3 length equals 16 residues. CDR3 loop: CASSQTYQGLSDTQYF. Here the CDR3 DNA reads TGTGCCAGCTCACAAACGTATCAGGGGCTCTCAGATACGCAGTATTTT.

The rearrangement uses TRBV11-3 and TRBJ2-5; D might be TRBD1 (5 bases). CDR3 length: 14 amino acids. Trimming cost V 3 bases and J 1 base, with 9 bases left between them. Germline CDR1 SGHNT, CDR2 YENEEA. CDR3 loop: CASSFAGSQETQYF. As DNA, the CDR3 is TGTGCCAGCAGCTTCGCAGGGTCCCAAGAGACCCAGTACTTC.

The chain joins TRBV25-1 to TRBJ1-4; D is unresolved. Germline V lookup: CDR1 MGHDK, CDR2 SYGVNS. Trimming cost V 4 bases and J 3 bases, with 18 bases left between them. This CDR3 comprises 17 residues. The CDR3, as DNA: TGTGCCAGCAGTGCCCCGTGGGTGACTGACTCTAATGAAAAACTGTTTTTT. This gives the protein CASSAPWVTDSNEKLFF.

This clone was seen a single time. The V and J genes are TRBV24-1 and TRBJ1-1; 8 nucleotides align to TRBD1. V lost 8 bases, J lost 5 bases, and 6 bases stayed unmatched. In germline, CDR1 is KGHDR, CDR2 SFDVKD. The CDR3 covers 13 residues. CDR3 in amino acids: CATTTGGGTEAFF. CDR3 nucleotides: TGTGCCACCACCACAGGGGGGGGGACTGAAGCTTTCTTT.

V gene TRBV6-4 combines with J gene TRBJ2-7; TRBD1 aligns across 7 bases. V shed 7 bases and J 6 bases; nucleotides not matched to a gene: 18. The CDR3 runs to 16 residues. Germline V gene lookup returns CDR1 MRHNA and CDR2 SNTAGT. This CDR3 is CASTNDRVKLLSEQYF. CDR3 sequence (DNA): TGTGCCAGCACCAACGACAGGGTAAAACTTCTGAGCGAGCAGTACTTC.

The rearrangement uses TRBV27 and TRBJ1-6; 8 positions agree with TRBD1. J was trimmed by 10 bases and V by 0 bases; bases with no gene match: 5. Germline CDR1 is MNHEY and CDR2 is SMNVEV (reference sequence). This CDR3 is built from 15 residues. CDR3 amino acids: CASSLSRQGKSPLHF. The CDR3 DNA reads TGTGCCAGCAGTTTATCCCGACAGGGGAAATCACCCCTCCACTTT.

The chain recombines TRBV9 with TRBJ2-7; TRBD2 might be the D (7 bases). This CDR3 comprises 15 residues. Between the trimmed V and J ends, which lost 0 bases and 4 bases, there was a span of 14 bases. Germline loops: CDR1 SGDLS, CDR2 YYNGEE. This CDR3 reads CASSVGGGGIYEQYF. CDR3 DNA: TGTGCCAGCAGCGTAGGCGGGGGCGGAATTTACGAGCAGTACTTC.

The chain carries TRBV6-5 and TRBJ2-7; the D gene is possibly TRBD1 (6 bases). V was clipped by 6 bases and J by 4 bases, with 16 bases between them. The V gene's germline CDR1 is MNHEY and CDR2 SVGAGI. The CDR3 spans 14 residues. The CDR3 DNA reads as TGTGCCAGCAGCCAGGACAGCTTCTTTTACGAGCAGTACTTC. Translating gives CASSQDSFFYEQYF.

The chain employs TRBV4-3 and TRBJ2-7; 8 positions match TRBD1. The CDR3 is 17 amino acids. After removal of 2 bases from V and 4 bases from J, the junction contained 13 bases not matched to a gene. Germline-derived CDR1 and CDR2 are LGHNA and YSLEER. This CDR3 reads CASSQFRTGPRVYEQYF. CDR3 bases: TGCGCCAGCAGCCAATTCCGGACAGGGCCTAGGGTTTACGAGCAGTACTTC.

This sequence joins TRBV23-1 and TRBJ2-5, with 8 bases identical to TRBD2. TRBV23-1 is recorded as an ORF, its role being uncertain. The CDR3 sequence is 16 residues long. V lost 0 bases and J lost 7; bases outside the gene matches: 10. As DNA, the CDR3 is TGCGCCAGCAGTCAATCTGGCCGGGGGGGGTTAGTGACCCAGTACTTC. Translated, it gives CASSQSGRGGLVTQYF.

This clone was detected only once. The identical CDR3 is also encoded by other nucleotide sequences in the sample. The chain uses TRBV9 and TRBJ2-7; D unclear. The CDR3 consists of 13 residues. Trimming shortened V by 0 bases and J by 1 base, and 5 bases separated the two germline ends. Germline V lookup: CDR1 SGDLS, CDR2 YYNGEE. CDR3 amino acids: CASSVGGSYEQYF. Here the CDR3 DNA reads TGTGCCAGCAGCGTAGGGGGATCCTACGAGCAGTACTTC.

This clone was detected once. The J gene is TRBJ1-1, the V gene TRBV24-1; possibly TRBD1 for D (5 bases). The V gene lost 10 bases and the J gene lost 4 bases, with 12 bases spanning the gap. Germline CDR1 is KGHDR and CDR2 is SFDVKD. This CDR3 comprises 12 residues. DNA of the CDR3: TGTGCCACGTCCGGGGGAGGCACTGAAGCTTTCTTT. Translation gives CATSGGGTEAFF.

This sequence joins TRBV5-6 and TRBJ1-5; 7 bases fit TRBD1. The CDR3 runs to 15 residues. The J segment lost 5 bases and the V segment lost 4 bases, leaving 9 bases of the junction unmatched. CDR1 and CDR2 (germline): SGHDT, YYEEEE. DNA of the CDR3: TGTGCCAGCAGCGGGGTTGACAGGGCGGATCAGCCCCAGCATTTT. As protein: CASSGVDRADQPQHF.

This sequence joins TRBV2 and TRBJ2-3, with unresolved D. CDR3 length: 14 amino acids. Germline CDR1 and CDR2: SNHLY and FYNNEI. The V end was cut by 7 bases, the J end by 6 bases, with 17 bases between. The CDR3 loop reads CASTRTAQRDTQYF. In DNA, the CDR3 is TGTGCCAGCACAAGGACCGCCCAACGGGATACGCAGTATTTT.

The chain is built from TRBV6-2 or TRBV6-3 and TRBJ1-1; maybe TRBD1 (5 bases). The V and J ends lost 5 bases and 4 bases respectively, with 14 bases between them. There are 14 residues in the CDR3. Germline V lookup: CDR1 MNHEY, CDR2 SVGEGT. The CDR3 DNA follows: TGTGCCAGCAGTCCACCCCCGGGGGGCACTGAAGCTTTCTTT. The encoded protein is CASSPPPGGTEAFF.

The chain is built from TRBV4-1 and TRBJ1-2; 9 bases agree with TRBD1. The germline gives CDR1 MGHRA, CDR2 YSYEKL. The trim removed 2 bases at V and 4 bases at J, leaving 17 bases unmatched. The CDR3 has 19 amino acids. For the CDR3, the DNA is TGCGCCAGCAGCCAACTAACCCGCTACAGGGGGCCCTGGTCCTATGGCTACACCTTC. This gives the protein CASSQLTRYRGPWSYGYTF.

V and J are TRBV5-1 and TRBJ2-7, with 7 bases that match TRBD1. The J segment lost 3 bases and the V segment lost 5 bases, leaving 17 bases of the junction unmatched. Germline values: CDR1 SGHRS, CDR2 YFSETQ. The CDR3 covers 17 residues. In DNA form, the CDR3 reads TGCGCCAGCAGTCCAGACCTTGATGGACAGGTGGGCTACGAGCAGTACTTC. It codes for CASSPDLDGQVGYEQYF.

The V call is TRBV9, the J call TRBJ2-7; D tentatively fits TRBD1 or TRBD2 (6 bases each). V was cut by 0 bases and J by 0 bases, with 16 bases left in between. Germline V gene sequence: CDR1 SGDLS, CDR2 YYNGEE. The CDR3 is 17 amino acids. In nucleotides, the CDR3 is TGTGCCAGCAGCGTAGAACGGGGGCCAGCCCCCTCCTACGAGCAGTACTTC. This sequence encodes CASSVERGPAPSYEQYF.

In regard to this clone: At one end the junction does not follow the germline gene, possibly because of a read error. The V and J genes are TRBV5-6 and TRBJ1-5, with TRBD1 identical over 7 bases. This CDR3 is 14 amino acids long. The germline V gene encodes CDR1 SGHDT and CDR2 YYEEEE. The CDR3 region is CASSLQGSNEPQHF. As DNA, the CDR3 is TGTGCCAGCAGCTTACAGGGGTCCAATGAGCCCCAGCATTTT.

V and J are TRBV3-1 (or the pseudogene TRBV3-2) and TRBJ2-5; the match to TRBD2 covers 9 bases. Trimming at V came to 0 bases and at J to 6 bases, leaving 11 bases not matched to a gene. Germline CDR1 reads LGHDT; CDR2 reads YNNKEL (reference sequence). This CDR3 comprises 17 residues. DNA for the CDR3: TGTGCCAGCAGCCAAGATTTAAGGGCTAGCGGGGACAAGACCCAGTACTTC. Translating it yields CASSQDLRASGDKTQYF.